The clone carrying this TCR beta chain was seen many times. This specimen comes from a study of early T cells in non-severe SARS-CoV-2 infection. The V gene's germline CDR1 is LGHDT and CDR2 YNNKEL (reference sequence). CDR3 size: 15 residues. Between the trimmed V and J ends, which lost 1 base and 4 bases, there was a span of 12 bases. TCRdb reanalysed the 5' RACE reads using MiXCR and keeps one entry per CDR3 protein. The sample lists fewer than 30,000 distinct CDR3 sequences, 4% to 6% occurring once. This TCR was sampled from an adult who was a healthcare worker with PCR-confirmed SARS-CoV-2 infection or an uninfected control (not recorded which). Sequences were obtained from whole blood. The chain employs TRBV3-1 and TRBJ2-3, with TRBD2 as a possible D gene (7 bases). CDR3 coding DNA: TGTGCCAGCAGCCAAGGAGGGGGGAGGGCAGATACGCAGTATTTT. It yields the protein CASSQGGGRADTQYF.